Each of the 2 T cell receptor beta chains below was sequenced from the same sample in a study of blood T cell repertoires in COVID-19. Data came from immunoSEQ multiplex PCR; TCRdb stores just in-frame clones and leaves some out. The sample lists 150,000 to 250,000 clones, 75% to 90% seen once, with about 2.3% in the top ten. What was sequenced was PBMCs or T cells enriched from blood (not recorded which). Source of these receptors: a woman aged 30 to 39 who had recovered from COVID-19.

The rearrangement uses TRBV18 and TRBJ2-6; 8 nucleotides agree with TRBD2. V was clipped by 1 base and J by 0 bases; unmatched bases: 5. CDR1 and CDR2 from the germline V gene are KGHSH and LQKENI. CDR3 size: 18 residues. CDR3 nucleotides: TGTGCCAGCTCACCACTAAGTGCGGGGGGCTCTGGGGCCAACGTCCTGACTTTC. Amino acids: CASSPLSAGGSGANVLTF.

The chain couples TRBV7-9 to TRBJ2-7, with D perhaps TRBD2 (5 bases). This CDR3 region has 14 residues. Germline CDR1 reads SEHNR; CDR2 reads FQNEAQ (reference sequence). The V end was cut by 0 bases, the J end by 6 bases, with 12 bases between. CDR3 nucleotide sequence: TGTGCCAGCAGCTTAGCAGGGCAGGAGGCCGAGCAGTACTTC. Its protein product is CASSLAGQEAEQYF.